This T cell receptor beta chain emerged from a study of shared clonotypes between healthy human individuals. The study ran the assay at deep level. Splitting of each subset's genomic DNA was done evenly across several immunoSEQ plates. Sequencing was performed with immunoSEQ multiplex PCR; in TCRdb, only in-frame clones are kept and a portion is missing. This sample has hundreds of thousands of clones, with 95% to 96% found just once. CDR3 length: 15 amino acids. V was clipped by 0 bases and J by 8 bases, with 13 bases between them. Germline values: CDR1 MGHRA, CDR2 YSYEKL. Terminally differentiated effector memory CD45RA+ cells were excluded from the naive CD8 cells, which were CD45RO-negative and positively selected for CCR7.

Sequencing was carried out using naive CD8+ T cells sorted from blood. The chain recombines TRBV4-1 with TRBJ1-4; a weak D match, TRBD1 (6 bases). This TCR derives from a woman in her twenties or thirties in good health. CDR3 sequence: CASSQETGQREKLFF. The DNA for the CDR3 is TGCGCCAGCAGCCAAGAAACGGGACAACGAGAAAAACTGTTTTTT.